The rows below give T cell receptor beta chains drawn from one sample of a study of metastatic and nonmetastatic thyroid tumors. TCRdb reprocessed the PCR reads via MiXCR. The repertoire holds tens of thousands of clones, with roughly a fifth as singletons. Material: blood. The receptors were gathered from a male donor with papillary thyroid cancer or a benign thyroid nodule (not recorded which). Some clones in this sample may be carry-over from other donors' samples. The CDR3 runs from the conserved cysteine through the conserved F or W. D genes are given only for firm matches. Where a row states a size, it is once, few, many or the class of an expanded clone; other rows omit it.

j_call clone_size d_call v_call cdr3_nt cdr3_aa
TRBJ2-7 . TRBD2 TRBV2 TGTGCCAGCAGGACCGGGACTAGCGACCACGAGCAGTACTTC CASRTGTSDHEQYF
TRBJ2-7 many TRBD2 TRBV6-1 TGTGCCAGCAGTGAGACTAGCGGGGGCTCCTACGAGCAGTACTTC CASSETSGGSYEQYF
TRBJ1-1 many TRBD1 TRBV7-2 TGTGCCAGCAGCTTTGGACAGGGGGTGAACACTGAAGCTTTCTTT CASSFGQGVNTEAFF
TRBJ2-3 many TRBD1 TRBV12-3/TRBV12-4 TGTGCCAGCAAGACAGGGGGAAGCGGCACAGATACGCAGTATTTT CASKTGGSGTDTQYF
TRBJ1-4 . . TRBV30 TGTGCCTGGAACGACTTAACAGGTGAAAAACTGTTTTTT CAWNDLTGEKLFF
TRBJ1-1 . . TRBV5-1 TGCGCCAGCAGCACCAAAGTAGGGGGGCGAACTGAAGCTTTCTTT CASSTKVGGRTEAFF
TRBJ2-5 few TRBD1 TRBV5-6 TGTGCCAGCAGCTTGAGCGGCAGGGGGCTAGAGACCCAGTACTTC CASSLSGRGLETQYF
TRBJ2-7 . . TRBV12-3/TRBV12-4 TGTGCCAGCAGTTTAAGGGTTAAGGACGAGCAGTACTTC CASSLRVKDEQYF
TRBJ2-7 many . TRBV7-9 TGTGCCAGCAGCTTAGGTGAGCTCCGGTTCTACGAGCAGTACTTC CASSLGELRFYEQYF
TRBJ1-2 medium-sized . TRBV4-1 TGCGCCAGCAGCCAAGGGACGAGCGGTGGCTACACCTTC CASSQGTSGGYTF
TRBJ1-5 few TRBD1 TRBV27 TGTGCCAGCAGTTCCGGGACAGTGATGAAAGGTCAGCCCCAGCATTTT CASSSGTVMKGQPQHF
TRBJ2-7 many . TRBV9 TGTGCCAGCAGCCCCGGACAGCGGGCGGATTCCTACGAGCAGTACTTC CASSPGQRADSYEQYF
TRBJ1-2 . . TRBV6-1 TGTGCCAGCAGCCAGTCGCAGGGGTCATTTGTGTATGGCTACACCTTC CASSQSQGSFVYGYTF
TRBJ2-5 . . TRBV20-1 TGCAGTGCGGTCTGGGTTGAGACCCAGTACTTC CSAVWVETQYF
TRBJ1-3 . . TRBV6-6 TGTGCCAGCAGTTACGGGGCAGGGGCTGGAAACACCATATATTTT CASSYGAGAGNTIYF
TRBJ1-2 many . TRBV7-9 TGTGCCAGCAGCTGGGACCACTATGGCTACACCTTC CASSWDHYGYTF
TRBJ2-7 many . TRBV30 TGTGCCTGGGCCCGGGACATCGAGCAGTACTTC CAWARDIEQYF
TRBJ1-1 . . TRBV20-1 TGCAGTGCTGGTGGACGGTTGAACACTGAAGCTTTCTTT CSAGGRLNTEAFF
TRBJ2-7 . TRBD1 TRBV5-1 TGCGCCAGCAGCCACGGGACAGCCTTCTCCTACGAGCAGTACTTC CASSHGTAFSYEQYF
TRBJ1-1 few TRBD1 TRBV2 TGTGCCAGCAGGAGGGACAGGGATACTGAAGCTTTCTTT CASRRDRDTEAFF
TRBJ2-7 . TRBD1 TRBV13 TGTGCCAGCAGCTTAGGGACAGGGGTCTTCTACGAGCAGTACTTC CASSLGTGVFYEQYF
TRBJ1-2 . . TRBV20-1 TGCAGTGCTAGAGATGATCAGGTGGCCGGTGGCTACACCTTC CSARDDQVAGGYTF
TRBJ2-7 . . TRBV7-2 TGTGCCAGCAGCTTAGCCCCAGGTTACGAGCAGTACTTC CASSLAPGYEQYF
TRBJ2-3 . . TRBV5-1 TGCGCCATCACGCCCGTCCCATCCAGCACATATACGCAGTATTTT CAITPVPSSTYTQYF
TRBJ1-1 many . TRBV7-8 TGTGCCAGCAGCTTAGGAGCGGTGAACACTGAAGCTTTCTTT CASSLGAVNTEAFF
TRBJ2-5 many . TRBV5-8 TGTGCCAGCAGCTTGGTACCGACGGGGGGCCGCCAAGAGACCCAGTACTTC CASSLVPTGGRQETQYF
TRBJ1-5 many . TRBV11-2 TGTGCCAGCAGCTTAGATGGACGGATAAATCAGCCCCAGCATTTT CASSLDGRINQPQHF
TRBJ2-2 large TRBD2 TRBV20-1 TGCAGTGCTAGAGGGACTAGCGGGGGTGACACCGGGGAGCTGTTTTTT CSARGTSGGDTGELFF
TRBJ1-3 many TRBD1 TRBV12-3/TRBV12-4 TGTGCCAGCAGTCTGACAGGGGGCTCTGGAAACACCATATATTTT CASSLTGGSGNTIYF
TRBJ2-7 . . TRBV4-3 TGCGCCAGCAGCCAAGACTGGGCGGCCTCCTACGAGCAGTACTTC CASSQDWAASYEQYF
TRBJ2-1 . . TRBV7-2 TGTGCCAGCAGCTTAGCCCATACAGGTTATGAGCAGTTCTTC CASSLAHTGYEQFF
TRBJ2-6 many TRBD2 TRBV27 TGTGCCAGCAGTTTATCGCCCCAACGGGGGGTCCAGGCCAACGTCCTGACTTTC CASSLSPQRGVQANVLTF
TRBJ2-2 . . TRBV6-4 TGTGCCAGCAGTGACTCCATGGACACCGGGCAGCTGTTTTTT CASSDSMDTGQLFF
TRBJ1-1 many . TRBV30 TGTGCCTGGAGTGTAGGGGGCACTGAAGCTTTCTTT CAWSVGGTEAFF
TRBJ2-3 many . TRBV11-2 TGTGCCACTCACGTTGGGGGCCTTAGCACAGATACGCAGTATTTT CATHVGGLSTDTQYF
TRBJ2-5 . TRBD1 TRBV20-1 TGCAGTGCTAGAGATGACGGACAGGGGGAGACCCAGTACTTC CSARDDGQGETQYF
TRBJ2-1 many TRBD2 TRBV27 TGTGCCAGCACTATACTAGCGGGAGGGCGCTACAATGAGCAGTTCTTC CASTILAGGRYNEQFF
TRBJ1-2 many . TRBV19 TGTGCCAGTAGTATAGGGAGGGAAAGGGGAGGCTACACCTTC CASSIGRERGGYTF
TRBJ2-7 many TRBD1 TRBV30 TGTGCCTGGACAAGACAGGGGAATTATTACGAGCAGTACTTC CAWTRQGNYYEQYF
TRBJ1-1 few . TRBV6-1 TGTGCCAGCACAGAGGACAGCGTGAACACTGAAGCTTTCTTT CASTEDSVNTEAFF
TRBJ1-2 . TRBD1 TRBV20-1 TGCAGTGCTAGAGAAACCGGGACAGGGATCTATGGCTACACCTTC CSARETGTGIYGYTF